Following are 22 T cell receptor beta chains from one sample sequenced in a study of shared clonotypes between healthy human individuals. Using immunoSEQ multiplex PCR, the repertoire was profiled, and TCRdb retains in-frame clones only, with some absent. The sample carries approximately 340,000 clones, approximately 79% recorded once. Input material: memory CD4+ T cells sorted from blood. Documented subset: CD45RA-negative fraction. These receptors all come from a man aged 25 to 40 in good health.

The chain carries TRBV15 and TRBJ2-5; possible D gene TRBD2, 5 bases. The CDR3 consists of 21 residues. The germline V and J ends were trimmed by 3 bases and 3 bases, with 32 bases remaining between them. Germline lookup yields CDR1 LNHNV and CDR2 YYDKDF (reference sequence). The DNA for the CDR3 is TGTGCCACCAGCAGGGACTCCATCCTACTCCGGCGGATAACTCGGAAAGAGACCCAGTACTTC. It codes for CATSRDSILLRRITRKETQYF.

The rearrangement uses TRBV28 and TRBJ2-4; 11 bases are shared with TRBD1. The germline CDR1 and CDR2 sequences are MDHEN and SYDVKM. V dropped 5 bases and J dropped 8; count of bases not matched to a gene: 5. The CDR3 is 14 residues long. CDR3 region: CASSPDRGRHIQYF. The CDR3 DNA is TGTGCCAGCAGTCCGGACAGGGGGCGACACATTCAGTACTTC.

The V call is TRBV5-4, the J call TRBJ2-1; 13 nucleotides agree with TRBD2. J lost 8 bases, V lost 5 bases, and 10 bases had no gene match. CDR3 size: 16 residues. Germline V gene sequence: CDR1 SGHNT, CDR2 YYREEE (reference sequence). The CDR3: CASRTGTSGMGHEQFF. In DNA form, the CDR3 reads TGTGCCAGCAGAACCGGGACTAGCGGGATGGGACATGAGCAGTTCTTC.

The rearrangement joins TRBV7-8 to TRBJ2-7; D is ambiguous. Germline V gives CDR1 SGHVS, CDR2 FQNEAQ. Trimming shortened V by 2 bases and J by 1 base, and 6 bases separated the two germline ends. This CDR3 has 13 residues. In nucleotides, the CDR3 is TGTGCCAGCAGCTTATATGTATCCTACGAGCAGTACTTC. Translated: CASSLYVSYEQYF.

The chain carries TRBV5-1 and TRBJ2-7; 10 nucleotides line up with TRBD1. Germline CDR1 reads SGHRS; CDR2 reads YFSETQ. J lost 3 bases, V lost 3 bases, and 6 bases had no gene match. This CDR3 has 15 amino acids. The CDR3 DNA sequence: TGCGCCAGCAGCTCGCGGGACAGGGGAGACTACGAGCAGTACTTC. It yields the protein CASSSRDRGDYEQYF. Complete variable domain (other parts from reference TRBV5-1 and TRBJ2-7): KAGVTQTPRYLIKTRGQQVTLSCSPISGHRSVSWYQQTPGQGLQFLFEYFSETQRNKGNFPGRFSGRQFSNSRSEMNVSTLELGDSALYLCASSSRDRGDYEQYFGPGTRLTVT.

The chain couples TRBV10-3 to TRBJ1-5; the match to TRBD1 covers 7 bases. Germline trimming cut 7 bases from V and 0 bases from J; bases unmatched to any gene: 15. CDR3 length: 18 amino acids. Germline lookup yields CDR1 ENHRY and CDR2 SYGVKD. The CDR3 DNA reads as TGTGCCATCACCGGGGGAGGGGGCCCCCGATATAGCAATCAGCCCCAGCATTTT. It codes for CAITGGGGPRYSNQPQHF.

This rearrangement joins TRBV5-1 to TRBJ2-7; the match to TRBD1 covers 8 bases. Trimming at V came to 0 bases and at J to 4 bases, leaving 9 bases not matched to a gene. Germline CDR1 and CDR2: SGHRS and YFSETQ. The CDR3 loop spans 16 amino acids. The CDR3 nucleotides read TGCGCCAGCAGCTTGGCCCCCGGGACAGGAGAGTACGAGCAGTACTTC. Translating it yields CASSLAPGTGEYEQYF.

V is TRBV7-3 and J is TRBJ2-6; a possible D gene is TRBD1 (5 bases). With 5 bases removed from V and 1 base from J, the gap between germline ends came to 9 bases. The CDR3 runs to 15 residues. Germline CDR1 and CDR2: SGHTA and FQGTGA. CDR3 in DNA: TGTGCCAGCAGCAAATGGACATCTGGGGCCAACGTCCTGACTTTC. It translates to CASSKWTSGANVLTF.

CDR3 protein: CASTGLQVLADTQYF. CDR3 nucleotide sequence: TGCGCCAGCACGGGACTCCAAGTACTTGCAGATACGCAGTATTTT. The chain is built from TRBV10-2 and TRBJ2-3, with D maybe TRBD2 (6 bases). The CDR3 has 15 residues. V shed 7 bases and J shed 4 bases, with 18 bases lying between them. Germline V gene data show CDR1 as WSHSY and CDR2 as SAAADI.

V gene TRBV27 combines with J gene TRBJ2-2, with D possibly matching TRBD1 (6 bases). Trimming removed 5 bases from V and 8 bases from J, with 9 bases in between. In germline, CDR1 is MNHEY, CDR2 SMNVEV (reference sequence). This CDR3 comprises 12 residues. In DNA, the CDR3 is TGTGCCAGCAGTCTCAGGGGTGGGGAGCTGTTTTTT. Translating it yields CASSLRGGELFF.

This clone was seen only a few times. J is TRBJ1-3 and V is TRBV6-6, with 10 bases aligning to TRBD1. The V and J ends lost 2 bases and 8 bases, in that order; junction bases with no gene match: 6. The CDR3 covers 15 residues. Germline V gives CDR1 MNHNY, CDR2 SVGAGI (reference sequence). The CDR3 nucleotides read TGTGCCAGCAGTTACGGACAGGGGGACCTGCACACCATATATTTT. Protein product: CASSYGQGDLHTIYF.

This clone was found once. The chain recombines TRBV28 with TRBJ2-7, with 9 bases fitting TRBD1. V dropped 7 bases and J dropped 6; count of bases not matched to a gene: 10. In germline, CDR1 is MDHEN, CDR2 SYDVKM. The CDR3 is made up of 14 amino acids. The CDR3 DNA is TGTGCCAGCACCCTACCGGGACAGGGTAGCGAGCAGTACTTC. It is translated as CASTLPGQGSEQYF.

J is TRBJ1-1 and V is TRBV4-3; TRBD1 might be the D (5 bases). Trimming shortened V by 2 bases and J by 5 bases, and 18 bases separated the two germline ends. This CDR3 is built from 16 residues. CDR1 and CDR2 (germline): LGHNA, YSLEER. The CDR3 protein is CASSQNGGGPLTEAFF. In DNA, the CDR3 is TGCGCCAGCAGCCAAAACGGTGGGGGTCCACTAACTGAAGCTTTCTTT.

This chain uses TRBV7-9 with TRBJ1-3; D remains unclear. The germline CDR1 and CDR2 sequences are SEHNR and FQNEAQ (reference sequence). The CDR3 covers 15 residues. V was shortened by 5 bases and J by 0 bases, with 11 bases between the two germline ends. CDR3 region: CASSREVISGNTIYF. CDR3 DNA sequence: TGTGCCAGCAGCCGTGAGGTCATCTCTGGAAACACCATATATTTT.

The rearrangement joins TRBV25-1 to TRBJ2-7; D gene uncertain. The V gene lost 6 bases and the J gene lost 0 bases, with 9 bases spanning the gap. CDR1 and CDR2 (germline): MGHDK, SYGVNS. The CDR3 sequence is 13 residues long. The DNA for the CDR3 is TGTGCCAGCAGAGGACGGAGCTCCTACGAGCAGTACTTC. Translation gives CASRGRSSYEQYF.

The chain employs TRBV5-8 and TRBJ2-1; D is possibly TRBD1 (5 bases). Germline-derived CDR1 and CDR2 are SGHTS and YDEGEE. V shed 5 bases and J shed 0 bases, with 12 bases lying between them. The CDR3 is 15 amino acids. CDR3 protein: CASRKGLRSYNEQFF. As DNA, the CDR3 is TGTGCCAGCAGGAAGGGGCTCCGCTCCTACAATGAGCAGTTCTTC. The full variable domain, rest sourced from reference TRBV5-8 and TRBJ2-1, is EAGVTQSPTHLIKTRGQQATLRCSPISGHTSVYWYQQALGLGLQFLLWYDEGEERNRGNFPPRFSGRQFPNYSSELNVNALELEDSALYLCASRKGLRSYNEQFFGPGTRLTVL.

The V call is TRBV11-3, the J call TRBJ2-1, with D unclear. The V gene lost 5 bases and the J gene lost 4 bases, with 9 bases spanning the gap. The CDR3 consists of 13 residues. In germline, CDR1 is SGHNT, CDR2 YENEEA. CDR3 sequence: CASSPLGYNEQFF. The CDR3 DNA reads TGTGCCAGCAGCCCCCTGGGGTACAATGAGCAGTTCTTC.

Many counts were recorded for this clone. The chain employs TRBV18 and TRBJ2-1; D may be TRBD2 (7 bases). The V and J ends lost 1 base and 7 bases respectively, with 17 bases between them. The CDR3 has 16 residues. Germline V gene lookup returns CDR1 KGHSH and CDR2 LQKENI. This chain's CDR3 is CASSPQIRGARNEQFF. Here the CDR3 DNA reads TGTGCCAGCTCACCACAAATTCGGGGGGCGCGGAATGAGCAGTTCTTC.

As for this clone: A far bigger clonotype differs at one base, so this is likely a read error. The CDR3 region is CASSLVGTEAFF. CDR3 sequence (DNA): TGTGCCAGCAGCTTGGTAGGCACTGAAGCTTTCTTT. The chain has TRBV5-4 and TRBJ1-1; D not certain. The germline V gene has CDR1 SGHNT and CDR2 YYREEE (reference sequence). This CDR3 spans 12 amino acids. Trimming removed 0 bases at V and 4 bases at J, with 4 bases between.

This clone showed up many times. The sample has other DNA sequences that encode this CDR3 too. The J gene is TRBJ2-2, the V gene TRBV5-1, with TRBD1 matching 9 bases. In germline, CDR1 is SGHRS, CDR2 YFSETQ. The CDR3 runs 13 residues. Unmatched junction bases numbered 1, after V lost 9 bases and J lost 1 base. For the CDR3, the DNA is TGCGCCACGGGACAGGGGAACACCGGGGAGCTGTTTTTT. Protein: CATGQGNTGELFF.

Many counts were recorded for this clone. This CDR3 reads CASSPLGSGSFIQYF. The DNA for the CDR3 is TGCGCCAGCAGCCCTTTAGGTAGCGGGAGTTTCATTCAGTACTTC. The chain links TRBV4-1 to TRBJ2-4, with 9 bases identical to TRBD2. The CDR3 extends over 15 amino acids. Germline-derived CDR1 and CDR2 are MGHRA and YSYEKL. Trimming cost V 4 bases and J 9 bases; bases outside gene matches: 10.

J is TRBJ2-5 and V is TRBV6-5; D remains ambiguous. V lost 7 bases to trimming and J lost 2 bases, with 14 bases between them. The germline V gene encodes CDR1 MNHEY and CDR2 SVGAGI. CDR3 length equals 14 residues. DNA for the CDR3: TGTGCCAGCACCAATCCCTGGGGTCAAGAGACCCAGTACTTC. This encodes CASTNPWGQETQYF.